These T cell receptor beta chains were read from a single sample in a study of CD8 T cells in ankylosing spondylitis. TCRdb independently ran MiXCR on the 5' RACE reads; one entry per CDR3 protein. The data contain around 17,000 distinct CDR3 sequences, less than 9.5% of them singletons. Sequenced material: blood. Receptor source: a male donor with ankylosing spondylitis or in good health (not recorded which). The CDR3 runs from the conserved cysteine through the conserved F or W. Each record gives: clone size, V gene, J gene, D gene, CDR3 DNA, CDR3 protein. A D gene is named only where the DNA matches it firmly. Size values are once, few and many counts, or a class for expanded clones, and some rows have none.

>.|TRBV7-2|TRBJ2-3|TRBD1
TGTGCCAGCAGCTTAGATGTAGGGACAGGCACAGATACGCAGTATTTT
CASSLDVGTGTDTQYF
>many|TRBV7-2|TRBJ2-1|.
TGTGCCAGCAGCGGGAGTGGACAGTTAAATGAGCAGTTCTTC
CASSGSGQLNEQFF
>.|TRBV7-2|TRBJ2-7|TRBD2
TGTGCCAGCGGTCCCAGGGAGCGGGGGACCTACGAGCAGTACTTC
CASGPRERGTYEQYF
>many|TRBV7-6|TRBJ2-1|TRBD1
TGTGCCAGCAGCGTACAGGGGTCCTACAATGAGCAGTTCTTC
CASSVQGSYNEQFF
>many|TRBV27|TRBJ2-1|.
TGTGCCAGCAGTTCCATGCGGAATGAGCAGTTCTTC
CASSSMRNEQFF
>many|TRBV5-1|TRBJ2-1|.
TGCGCCAGCAGCTTGGCGTTGGGGGCGACTCGGGAGTTCTTC
CASSLALGATREFF
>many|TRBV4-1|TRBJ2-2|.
TGCGCCAGCAGCCAGAAATGGCCCCCGGGCGGTAACACCGGGGAGCTGTTTTTT
CASSQKWPPGGNTGELFF
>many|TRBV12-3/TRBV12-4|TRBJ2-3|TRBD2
TGTGCCAGCAGGAGACTAGCGCGCACAGATACGCAGTATTTT
CASRRLARTDTQYF
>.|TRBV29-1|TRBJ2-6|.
TGCAGCGTTGAGAGTCCTCTTGGGGCCAACGTCCTGACTTTC
CSVESPLGANVLTF
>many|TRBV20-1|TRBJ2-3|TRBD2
TGCAGAGCCTTAGCGGGGGCTAACACAGATACGCAGTATTTT
CRALAGANTDTQYF
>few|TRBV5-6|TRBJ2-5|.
TGTGCCAGCCAAGATCCCAGCGGGCAGTACCAAGAGACCCAGTACTTC
CASQDPSGQYQETQYF
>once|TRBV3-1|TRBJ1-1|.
TGTGCCAGCAGCCAAGATCTGAGCCCTGAAGCTTTCTTT
CASSQDLSPEAFF
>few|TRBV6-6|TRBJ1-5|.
TGTGCCAGCAAGGTCGTCGATCAGCCCCAGCATTTT
CASKVVDQPQHF
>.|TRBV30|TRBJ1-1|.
TGTGCCTGGACCCGATTGGCTGGGAGTAACACTGAAGCTTTCTTT
CAWTRLAGSNTEAFF
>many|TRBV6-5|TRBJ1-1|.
TGTGCCAGCAGTCGACAGGACCAAAACACTGAAGCTTTCTTT
CASSRQDQNTEAFF
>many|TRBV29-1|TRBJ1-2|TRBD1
TGCAGCGTTGGGGACAGTGCTAACTATGGCTACACCTTC
CSVGDSANYGYTF
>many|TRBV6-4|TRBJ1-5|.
TGTGCCAGCAGTAACGGGGGCAATCAGCCCCAGCATTTT
CASSNGGNQPQHF
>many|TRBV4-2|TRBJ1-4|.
TGTGCCAGCAGCCAAGAAGGGCGACAGCCAAATGAAAAACTGTTTTTT
CASSQEGRQPNEKLFF
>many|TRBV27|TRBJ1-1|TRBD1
TGTGCCAGCATCTCTGGGAGGGGGCGACCTCGTCCTGAAGCTTTCTTT
CASISGRGRPRPEAFF
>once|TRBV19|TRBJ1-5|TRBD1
TGTGCCAGTATGGGGACAGGGCTATCCTTTGGGGGACAGCCCCAGCATTTT
CASMGTGLSFGGQPQHF
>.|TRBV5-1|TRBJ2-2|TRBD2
TGCGCCAGCAGCTGGAGGACTAGCGGGAGGCAGAACACCGGGGAGCTGTTTTTT
CASSWRTSGRQNTGELFF
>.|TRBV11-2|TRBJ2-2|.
TGTGCCAGCAGCTTCGGATCGAACACCGGGGAGCTGTTTTTT
CASSFGSNTGELFF
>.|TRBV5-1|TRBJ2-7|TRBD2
TGCGCCAGCAGCAGCAGGGAGGGAGGCTCCTACGAGCAGTACTTC
CASSSREGGSYEQYF
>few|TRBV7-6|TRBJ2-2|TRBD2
TGTGCCAGCAGCCCGATCATTGGACTAGCCGGGGAGCTGTTTTTT
CASSPIIGLAGELFF
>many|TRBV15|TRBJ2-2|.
TGTGCCACCAGCAGAGATAGGGGGTACACCGGGGAGCTGTTTTTT
CATSRDRGYTGELFF
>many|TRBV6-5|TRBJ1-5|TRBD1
TGTGCCAGCAGTGGGACAGTAGGCAATCAGCCCCAGCATTTT
CASSGTVGNQPQHF
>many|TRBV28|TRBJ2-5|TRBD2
TGTGCCAGCAGTTTAGCGGGAGGAGGGGAGACCCAGTACTTC
CASSLAGGGETQYF
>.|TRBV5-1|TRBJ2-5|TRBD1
TGCGCCAGCAGCTCGGCCCCACGTCAACAGGGGAAAGAGACCCAGTACTTC
CASSSAPRQQGKETQYF
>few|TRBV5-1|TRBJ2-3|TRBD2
TGCGCCAGCGGGTGGACTAGCGGGCGCACAGATACGCAGTATTTT
CASGWTSGRTDTQYF
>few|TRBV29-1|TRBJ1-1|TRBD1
TGCAGCGTTGGGACAGGGGACACTGAAGCTTTCTTT
CSVGTGDTEAFF
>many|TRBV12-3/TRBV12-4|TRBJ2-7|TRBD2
TGTGCCAGCAGTCGGCTAGCGGATTACGAGCAGTACTTC
CASSRLADYEQYF
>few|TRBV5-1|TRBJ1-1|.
TGCGCCAGCAGCTTGCGCCATGGGGGGGCCACTGAAGCTTTCTTT
CASSLRHGGATEAFF
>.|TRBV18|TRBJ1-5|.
TGTGCCAGCTCCCGAGAGGTGGTTAATCAGCCCCAGCATTTT
CASSREVVNQPQHF
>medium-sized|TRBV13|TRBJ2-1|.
TGTGCCAGCAGCCTATCCCTCAGCGGGTTCTACAATGAGCAGTTCTTC
CASSLSLSGFYNEQFF
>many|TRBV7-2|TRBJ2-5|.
TGTGCCAGCAGCTTAGCGACAGGTCAAGAGACCCAGTACTTC
CASSLATGQETQYF
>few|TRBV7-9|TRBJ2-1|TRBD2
TGTGCCAGCAGCCCCCGGGGACTAGCGGAATACAATGAGCAGTTCTTC
CASSPRGLAEYNEQFF
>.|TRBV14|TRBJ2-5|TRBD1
TGTGCCAGCAGCCAGCCCGGGACAGACGAAGAGACCCAGTACTTC
CASSQPGTDEETQYF
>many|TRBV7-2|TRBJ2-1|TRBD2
TGTGCCAGCAGCTTCCGGACTAGCGGGAGTAATGAGCAGTTCTTC
CASSFRTSGSNEQFF
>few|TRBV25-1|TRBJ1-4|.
TGTGCCAGCAGTGAAGCCGGGGGGAATGAAAAACTGTTTTTT
CASSEAGGNEKLFF
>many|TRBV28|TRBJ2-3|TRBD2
TGTGCCAGCAGTTTACCGAGGCGGACTAGCGGGAGGCATGATACGCAGTATTTT
CASSLPRRTSGRHDTQYF
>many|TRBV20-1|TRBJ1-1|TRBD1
TGCAGTGCTAGAACACACAGGGGCCGGGACACTGAAGCTTTCTTT
CSARTHRGRDTEAFF
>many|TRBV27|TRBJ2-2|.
TGTGCCAGCAGTCAAAGGGGGGGTAGCACCGGGGAGCTGTTTTTT
CASSQRGGSTGELFF
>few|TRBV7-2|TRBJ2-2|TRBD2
TGTGCCAGCAGCTCCCGGGAGGTACGCACCGGGGAGCTGTTTTTT
CASSSREVRTGELFF
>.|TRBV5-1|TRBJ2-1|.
TGCGCCAGCAGCTTAGGGCCTAACCCTTACAATGAGCAGTTCTTC
CASSLGPNPYNEQFF